One and the same sample provided the 20 T cell receptor beta chains below, sequenced in a study of cytomegalovirus exposure and HLA in healthy donors. Primers included in the PCR were 60 Vbeta and 13 Jbeta primers. Profiled with immunoSEQ multiplex PCR; TCRdb holds only in-frame clones, not every one. The sample includes around 200,000 clones, approximately 80% of them seen just once. The source material was PBMCs. The receptors shown here come from a girl aged 5 to 17 in good health and CMV-seronegative.

Only one count was recorded for this clone. V and J are TRBV27 and TRBJ1-1; 10 positions agree with TRBD1. The germline V gene has CDR1 MNHEY and CDR2 SMNVEV (reference sequence). This CDR3 spans 20 amino acids. V was clipped by 6 bases and J by 6 bases; unmatched bases: 25. The CDR3 loop is CASRSPSTGGYRGRWAEAFF. The CDR3 DNA reads as TGTGCCAGCAGGTCCCCTTCGACAGGGGGCTACCGGGGGCGGTGGGCTGAAGCTTTCTTT.

This clone has just a few counts. The rearrangement joins TRBV4-3 to TRBJ2-5; the D gene is possibly TRBD2 (6 bases). Judging by the DNA end, TRBJ2-7 fits better; the J call may be wrong. Germline V gene sequence: CDR1 LGHNA, CDR2 YSLEER. This CDR3 is 15 amino acids long. The CDR3 here is CASSQDWGVYYEQYF. The CDR3 DNA is TGCGCCAGCAGCCAAGATTGGGGGGTCTACTACGAGCAGTACTTC.

This chain uses TRBV30 with TRBJ2-3; D remains ambiguous. V dropped 1 base and J dropped 2 bases, with 7 bases sitting between them. The CDR3 is made up of 13 amino acids. Germline CDR1 reads GTSNPN; CDR2 reads SVGIG (reference sequence). The CDR3 loop reads CAWSGLTTDTQYF. In nucleotides, the CDR3 is TGTGCCTGGAGTGGGCTTACCACAGATACGCAGTATTTT.

The rearrangement joins TRBV6-5 to TRBJ1-1; D gene unclear. Trimming pared 6 bases from V and 3 bases from J, leaving 11 bases between. The CDR3 contains 13 residues. Germline V gene data show CDR1 as MNHEY and CDR2 as SVGAGI. The CDR3 coding sequence is TGTGCCAGCAGAAAAATCACATACACTGAAGCTTTCTTT. Translating gives CASRKITYTEAFF.

The chain recombines TRBV27 with TRBJ2-3, with no clear D. V shed 2 bases and J shed 1 base, with 4 bases lying between them. The CDR3 contains 13 residues. The germline V gene has CDR1 MNHEY and CDR2 SMNVEV (reference sequence). The CDR3 protein is CASSLARTDTQYF. As DNA, the CDR3 is TGTGCCAGCAGTTTAGCGCGCACAGATACGCAGTATTTT.

This chain uses TRBV7-2 with TRBJ2-1; 12 bases are shared with TRBD1. After removal of 5 bases from V and 9 bases from J, the junction contained 8 bases not matched to a gene. This CDR3 region has 15 residues. Germline V lookup: CDR1 SGHTA, CDR2 FQGNSA. CDR3 sequence (DNA): TGTGCCAGCAGCCTGGGACAGGGGGCCTTCCGTGAGCAGTTCTTC. Protein: CASSLGQGAFREQFF.

This clone was recorded once. The genes are TRBV5-1 and TRBJ1-1; D call uncertain. The ends were cut back, 0 bases at V and 1 base at J, with 7 bases in the middle. The CDR3 runs to 14 residues. Per the germline V gene, CDR1 is SGHRS and CDR2 is YFSETQ. DNA for the CDR3: TGCGCCAGCAGCTTGGATTGGAGGAACACTGAAGCTTTCTTT. Protein sequence: CASSLDWRNTEAFF.

A few counts support this clone. V gene TRBV6-5 combines with J gene TRBJ1-6; 8 bases map to TRBD1. V shed 8 bases, J shed 6 bases, and the junction held 6 bases outside the gene matches. The germline V gene has CDR1 MNHEY and CDR2 SVGAGI. This CDR3 has 14 residues. CDR3: CASRTGGLNSPLHF. The CDR3 nucleotides read TGTGCCAGCCGCACAGGGGGTCTTAATTCACCCCTCCACTTT.

The chain has TRBV30 and TRBJ2-3; D is unclear. Trimming left V 4 bases short and J 0 bases short, with 11 bases between. The V gene's germline CDR1 is GTSNPN and CDR2 SVGIG (reference sequence). This CDR3 has 14 residues. The CDR3 DNA follows: TGTGCCTGGACGTCGGGTTTTAGCACAGATACGCAGTATTTT. It yields the protein CAWTSGFSTDTQYF. The entire variable domain, with the rest obtained from reference TRBV30 and TRBJ2-3, is as follows: SQTIHQWPATLVQPVGSPLSLECTVEGTSNPNLYWYRQAAGRGLQLLFYSVGIGQISSEVPQNLSASRPQDRQFILSSKKLLLSDSGFYLCAWTSGFSTDTQYFGPGTRLTVL.

The chain uses TRBV7-3 and TRBJ2-1; the match to TRBD2 covers 10 bases. The CDR3 contains 15 residues. The germline gives CDR1 SGHTA, CDR2 FQGTGA. J lost 8 bases, V lost 2 bases, and 6 bases had no gene match. In nucleotides, the CDR3 is TGTGCCAGCAGCTTACCAGCGGGGGGGCTCGATGAGCAGTTCTTC. Translation: CASSLPAGGLDEQFF.

About this clone itself: This specimen includes other DNA sequences encoding the same CDR3. The chain joins TRBV19 to TRBJ1-5, with 7 bases that match TRBD1. The V gene's germline CDR1 is LNHDA and CDR2 SQIVND (reference sequence). This CDR3 is built from 14 residues. Losses at the gene ends were 4 bases for V and 3 bases for J; bases not matched to a gene: 3. Written as DNA, the CDR3 is TGTGCCAGTAGTACGGGACAGTACAATCAGCCCCAGCATTTT. This gives the protein CASSTGQYNQPQHF.

The chain recombines TRBV29-1 with TRBJ2-1; D uncertain. The germline V gene has CDR1 SQVTM and CDR2 ANQGSEA. This CDR3 comprises 12 residues. Trimming took 5 bases from V and 9 from J, leaving 14 bases between them. CDR3 sequence reads: CSVWSDIIEQFF. CDR3 DNA: TGCAGCGTTTGGTCAGATATAATTGAGCAGTTCTTC.

This sequence joins TRBV28 and TRBJ2-7, with D possibly TRBD2 on 5 matching bases. Germline V gene data show CDR1 as MDHEN and CDR2 as SYDVKM. There are 12 residues in the CDR3. The V and J ends lost 8 bases and 2 bases respectively, with 10 bases between them. This CDR3 is CASESGPYEQYF. CDR3 coding DNA: TGTGCCAGCGAGAGCGGTCCCTACGAGCAGTACTTC.

The rearrangement links TRBV2 to TRBJ2-5; TRBD1 might be the D (5 bases). Germline CDR1 is SNHLY and CDR2 is FYNNEI. The length of the CDR3 is 15 residues. Trimming pared 1 base from V and 11 bases from J, leaving 20 bases between. CDR3 sequence: CASSEGRTTATEQYF. The CDR3 DNA is TGTGCCAGCAGTGAAGGTCGGACAACCGCTACGGAGCAGTACTTC. The full variable domain, completed using reference TRBV2 and TRBJ2-5, is EPEVTQTPSHQVTQMGQEVILRCVPISNHLYFYWYRQILGQKVEFLVSFYNNEISEKSEIFDDQFSVERPDGSNFTLKIRSTKLEDSAMYFCASSEGRTTATEQYFGPGTRLLVL.

The V gene is TRBV7-9, the J gene TRBJ2-7; 10 nucleotides line up with TRBD2. The CDR3 runs 15 residues. V lost 3 bases, J lost 1 base, and 3 bases stayed unmatched. CDR1 is SEHNR and CDR2 is FQNEAQ in the germline V gene (reference sequence). The CDR3 DNA reads as TGTGCCAGCAGCTTTGTTAGCGGGGGGTCCTACGAGCAGTACTTC. This gives the protein CASSFVSGGSYEQYF.

This clone has a single count. The chain is built from TRBV5-6 and TRBJ2-2; 8 bases align to TRBD2. The germline V gene encodes CDR1 SGHDT and CDR2 YYEEEE. V trimming: 0 bases; J trimming: 4 bases; junction bases outside the gene matches: 2. The CDR3 length is 15 residues. CDR3 protein: CASSLAGGVTGELFF. The DNA of the CDR3 is TGTGCCAGCAGCTTGGCGGGGGGGGTCACCGGGGAGCTGTTTTTT.

The V call is TRBV19, the J call TRBJ1-4, with D unresolved. Trimming removed 0 bases from V and 10 bases from J, with 15 bases in between. This CDR3 is built from 15 residues. The V gene's germline CDR1 is LNHDA and CDR2 SQIVND (reference sequence). Written as DNA, the CDR3 is TGTGCCAGTAGTATAGACCCCAATCGGGGAGCAAAACTGTTTTTT. Encoded protein: CASSIDPNRGAKLFF.

The chain combines TRBV7-9 with TRBJ2-3, with 9 bases fitting TRBD2. Unmatched junction bases numbered 8, after V lost 5 bases and J lost 2 bases. CDR1 and CDR2 from the germline V gene are SEHNR and FQNEAQ (reference sequence). This CDR3 region has 16 residues. The CDR3 region is CASSRHSGGNTDTQYF. CDR3 DNA sequence: TGTGCCAGCAGCCGTCATAGCGGGGGAAACACAGATACGCAGTATTTT.

The chain couples TRBV21-1 to TRBJ1-3; TRBD1 is the table's D call, not checked against the DNA. TRBV21-1 is described as a pseudogene. CDR3 length: 17 amino acids. CDR3 sequence (DNA): TGTGCCAGCAGCTCCAGATGGACAGGGGTGTGTAGAAACACCATATATTTT. This encodes CASSSRWTGVCRNTIYF.

The chain combines TRBV4-2 with TRBJ2-1; TRBD2 matches at 7 bases. With 3 bases clipped from V and 7 bases from J, the junction kept 9 bases outside the gene matches. There are 15 residues in the CDR3. The germline CDR1 and CDR2 sequences are LGHNA and YNFKEQ. CDR3 in DNA: TGTGCCAGCAGCCAGGAGGATCGGCGGGGGAATGAGCAGTTCTTC. Encoded protein: CASSQEDRRGNEQFF.